The present T cell receptor beta chain was sequenced within a study of radiotherapy plus CTLA-4 blockade in lung cancer. Measured with immunoSEQ multiplex PCR; TCRdb has only the in-frame clones, and not every one. This sample carries 80,000 to 100,000 clones, almost 90% of them seen once, and the ten largest clones take under 5.5%. Patients had chemo-refractory metastatic non-small-cell lung cancer and received focal radiation plus CTLA-4 blockade that used ipilimumab. V shed 2 bases, J shed 7 bases, and the junction held 8 bases outside the gene matches. The CDR3 runs 15 residues. Looked up from germline, CDR1 is KGHSH and CDR2 is LQKENI.

The chain couples TRBV18 to TRBJ2-7, with 10 bases that match TRBD2. The TCR originated in a human donor with non-small cell lung cancer that progressed on radiotherapy plus ipilimumab. Sample: peripheral blood, taken from a patient treated with radiotherapy plus ipilimumab. The CDR3 spells CASSPVGTSEEEQYF. CDR3 nucleotides: TGTGCCAGCTCACCAGTCGGGACTAGCGAAGAAGAGCAGTACTTC.